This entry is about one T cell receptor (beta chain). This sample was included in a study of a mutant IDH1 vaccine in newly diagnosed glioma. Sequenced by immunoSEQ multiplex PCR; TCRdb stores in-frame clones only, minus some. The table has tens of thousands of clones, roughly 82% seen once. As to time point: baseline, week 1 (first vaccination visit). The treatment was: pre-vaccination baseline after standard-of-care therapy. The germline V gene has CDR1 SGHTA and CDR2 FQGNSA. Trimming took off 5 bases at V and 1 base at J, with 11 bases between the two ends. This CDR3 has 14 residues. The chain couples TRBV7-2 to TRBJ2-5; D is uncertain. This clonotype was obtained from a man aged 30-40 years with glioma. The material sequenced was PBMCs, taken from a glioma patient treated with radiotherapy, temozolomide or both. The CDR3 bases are TGTGCCAGCAGCCGACAAGTGGGCCAAGAGACCCAGTACTTC. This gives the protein CASSRQVGQETQYF.